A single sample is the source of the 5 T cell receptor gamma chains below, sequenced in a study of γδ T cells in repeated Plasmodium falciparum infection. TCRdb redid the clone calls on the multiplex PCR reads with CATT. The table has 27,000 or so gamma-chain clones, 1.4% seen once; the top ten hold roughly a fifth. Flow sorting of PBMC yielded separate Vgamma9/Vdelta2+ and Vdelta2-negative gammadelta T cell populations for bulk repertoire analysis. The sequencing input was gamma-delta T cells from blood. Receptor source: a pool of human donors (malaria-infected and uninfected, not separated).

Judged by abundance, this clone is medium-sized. CDR3 nucleotide sequence: TGTGCCTTGTGGGAGGTGGAATATAAGAAACTCTTT. Translation gives CALWEVEYKKLF. This chain joins TRGV9 and TRGJ1 or TRGJ2. The V segment lost 0 bases and the J segment 7 bases; nucleotides outside the gene matches: 3. The V gene's germline CDR1 is GITISATS and CDR2 ISYDGTV (reference sequence). CDR3 length: 12 amino acids.

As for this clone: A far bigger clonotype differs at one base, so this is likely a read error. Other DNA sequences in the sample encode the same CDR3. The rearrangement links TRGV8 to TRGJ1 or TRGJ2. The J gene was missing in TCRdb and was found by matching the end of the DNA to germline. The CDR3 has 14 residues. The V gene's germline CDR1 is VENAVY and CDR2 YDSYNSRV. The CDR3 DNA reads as TGTGCTACCTGGGATAGAGCCTCGTATTATAAGAAACTCTTT. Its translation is CATWDRASYYKKLF.

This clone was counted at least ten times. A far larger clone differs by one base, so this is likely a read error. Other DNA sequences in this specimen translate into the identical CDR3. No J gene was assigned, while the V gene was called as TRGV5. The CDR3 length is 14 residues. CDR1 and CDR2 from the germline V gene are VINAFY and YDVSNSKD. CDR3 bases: TGTGCCACCTGGGACAGGCCAGGTAGTTATAAGAAACTCTTC. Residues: CATWDRPGSYKKLF.

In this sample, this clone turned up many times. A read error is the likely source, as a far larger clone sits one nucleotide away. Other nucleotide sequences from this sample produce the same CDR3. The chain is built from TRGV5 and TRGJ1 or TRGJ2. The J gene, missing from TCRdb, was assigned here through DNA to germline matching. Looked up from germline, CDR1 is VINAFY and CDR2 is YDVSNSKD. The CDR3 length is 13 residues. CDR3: CATWTHRYYKKLF. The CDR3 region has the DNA TGCGCCACCTGGACCCACCGGTATTATAAGAAACTCTTT.

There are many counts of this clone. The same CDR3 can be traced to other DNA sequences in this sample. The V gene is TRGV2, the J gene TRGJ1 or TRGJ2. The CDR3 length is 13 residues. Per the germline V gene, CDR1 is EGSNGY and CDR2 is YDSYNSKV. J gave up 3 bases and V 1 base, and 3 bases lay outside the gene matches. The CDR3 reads CATWDGIYYKKLF. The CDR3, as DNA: TGTGCCACCTGGGACGGCATTTATTATAAGAAACTCTTT.